This T cell receptor (beta chain) comes out of a study of response to subunit inactivated influenza vaccine. Broader study findings: The authors put forward the suggestion that each seasonal influenza vaccination may bring in only a limited number of new T cells.

The CDR3 runs to 13 residues. V gave up 1 base and J gave up 1 base, with 4 bases separating them. Germline CDR1 is LGHNA and CDR2 is YNFKEQ. TCRdb called the RT-PCR reads again in MiXCR, with one record for every CDR3 protein. The sample carries about 190,000 distinct CDR3 sequences, 14% recorded once. This clonotype has a count of ten or more. No antigen is known for it. This clonotype was obtained from a man aged 50 or older who received an inactivated influenza vaccine. The chain couples TRBV4-2 to TRBJ1-1, with D uncertain. The sequenced sample was CD8+ T cells sorted from PBMCs, obtained 5 days after vaccination. In DNA, the CDR3 is TGTGCCAGCAGCCAAGGAGCGAACACTGAAGCTTTCTTT. Protein: CASSQGANTEAFF.